A selection of T cell receptor beta chains follows, all from one sample in a study of T cell changes during pregnancy in multiple sclerosis. Only in-frame clones appear in the TCRdb table, and some are missing; sequencing was by immunoSEQ multiplex PCR. The data contain about 49,000 clones, around 89% of them singletons. The input for sequencing was peripheral blood, taken after pregnancy. The receptors originated from a female donor in good health, enrolled as a control in a pregnancy study. The CDR3 runs from the conserved cysteine through the conserved F or W. The D gene is left open where the match is weak. Clone size is given for some rows only: seen once, a few or many times, or a class if the clone is expanded.

d_call | j_call | v_call | clone_size | cdr3_nt | cdr3_aa
NA | TRBJ2-5 | TRBV13 | NA | TGTGCCAGCAGCTACCGGGACAACCAAGAGACCCAGTACTTC | CASSYRDNQETQYF
TRBD1 | TRBJ2-7 | TRBV6-1 | NA | TGTGCCAGCAGTGAGGACAGGCCCCCCTACGAGCAGTACTTC | CASSEDRPPYEQYF
TRBD1 | TRBJ1-4 | TRBV15 | NA | TGTGCCACCAGCAGACAGACAGGGGAAGGTGAAAAACTGTTTTTT | CATSRQTGEGEKLFF
NA | TRBJ1-5 | TRBV15 | NA | TGTGCCACCAGCAGATTAGACAGGAATAATCAGCCCCAGCATTTT | CATSRLDRNNQPQHF
TRBD1 | TRBJ2-7 | TRBV6-6 | NA | TGTGCCAGCAGTTACTCGAACCGGGACAGCTACGAGCAGTACTTC | CASSYSNRDSYEQYF
NA | TRBJ1-1 | TRBV5-4 | once | TGTGCCAGCAGGGTCGGTGGCAGGGAAGCTTTCTTT | CASRVGGREAFF
TRBD1 | TRBJ2-7 | TRBV2 | NA | TGTGCCAGCAGGCTCGACAGGGTTCAGTACTTC | CASRLDRVQYF
TRBD2 | TRBJ2-1 | TRBV28 | NA | TGTGCCAGCAGTTCCTCCGGGACTAGCGGGAGAAGAGAGCAGTTCTTC | CASSSSGTSGRREQFF
NA | TRBJ2-2 | TRBV7-9 | NA | TGTGCCAGCAGCTTAGTAGTGAACACCGGGGAGCTGTTTTTT | CASSLVVNTGELFF
NA | TRBJ2-3 | TRBV6-5 | NA | TGTGCCAGCAGCCGAGGGACGGGGGTCTGGGATACGCAGTATTTT | CASSRGTGVWDTQYF
TRBD1 | TRBJ2-7 | TRBV9 | few | TGTGCCAGCAGCGTATCGGGGACAGGGCCCTACGAGCAGTACTTC | CASSVSGTGPYEQYF
NA | TRBJ1-2 | TRBV30 | NA | TGTGCCTGGACAGCTAACTATGGCTACACCTTC | CAWTANYGYTF
TRBD1 | TRBJ1-1 | TRBV7-8 | NA | TGTGCCAGCAGCTTAGACAGGGGGATTTCGGACACTGAAGCTTTCTTT | CASSLDRGISDTEAFF
TRBD2 | TRBJ2-1 | TRBV6-5 | once | TGTGCCAGCAGTTCACTTAGCGGGAAGGTGGACAATGAGCAGTTCTTC | CASSSLSGKVDNEQFF
NA | TRBJ1-6 | TRBV18 | NA | TGTGCCAGCTCACCACGGAAGGGACACACTTATAATTCACCCCTCCACTTT | CASSPRKGHTYNSPLHF
NA | TRBJ1-5 | TRBV5-4 | NA | TGTGCCAGCAGCTTGGACGGAGGAGGCAATCAGCCCCAGCATTTT | CASSLDGGGNQPQHF
NA | TRBJ2-1 | TRBV6-4 | once | TGTGCCAGCAGTCCTAGCGCGGCTGCTTACAATGAGCAGTTCTTC | CASSPSAAAYNEQFF
NA | TRBJ1-1 | TRBV12-5 | NA | TGTGCTAGTGGCCCCGCTGTGAGCACTGAAGCTTTCTTT | CASGPAVSTEAFF
NA | TRBJ2-7 | TRBV27 | NA | TGTGCCAGCAGTCTCCTGGGGGCTGGCGAGCAGTACTTC | CASSLLGAGEQYF
TRBD1 | TRBJ1-1 | TRBV7-9 | few | TGTGCCAGCAGCTTAGGAACCGGGACAGGGGGCACTGAAGCTTTCTTT | CASSLGTGTGGTEAFF
NA | TRBJ2-5 | TRBV6-1 | NA | TGTGCCGGCAGTTCCCAGGCGGAGACCCAGTACTTC | CAGSSQAETQYF
NA | TRBJ2-6 | TRBV30 | NA | TGTGCCTGGACCAGTACCTCTGGGGCCAACGTCCTGACTTTC | CAWTSTSGANVLTF
NA | TRBJ1-5 | TRBV6-4 | NA | TGTGCCAGCAGTGAAAGCGCGGATCAGCCCCAGCATTTT | CASSESADQPQHF
TRBD2 | TRBJ2-7 | TRBV7-2 | NA | TGTGCCAGCAGCTTAACTAGCGGGGTTTACGAGCAGTACTTC | CASSLTSGVYEQYF
NA | TRBJ1-1 | TRBV2 | NA | TGTGCCAGCAAACTTCCCGGAGGGGTGAACACTGAAGCTTTCTTT | CASKLPGGVNTEAFF
TRBD2 | TRBJ2-3 | TRBV4-3 | NA | TGCGCCAGCAGCCAAGATTATACAGCGGGGGGGATACGCGGTGCCGCGGGGCAGTATTTT | CASSQDYTAGGIRGAAGQYF
TRBD1 | TRBJ1-2 | TRBV6-6 | NA | TGTGCCAGCAGTTACAGGGGAAAGGGGGCGTGGGGCTACACCTTC | CASSYRGKGAWGYTF
TRBD1 | TRBJ1-1 | TRBV30 | NA | TGTGCCTGGACCGGGACAGCCCCCACTGAAGCTTTCTTT | CAWTGTAPTEAFF
NA | TRBJ2-1 | TRBV7-6 | once | TGTGCCAGCAGCTTGGCGACAGGTTCCAATGAGCAGTTCTTC | CASSLATGSNEQFF